The 10 T cell receptor beta chains below all came from one sample that was sequenced in a study of CD8 T cells in ankylosing spondylitis. TCRdb re-called the 5' RACE reads through MiXCR, storing one row per CDR3 protein. Of 250,000 to 300,000 distinct CDR3 sequences listed, around 20% were seen once; the top ten hold roughly 8%. Sequenced input: blood, either unsorted or a sorted T cell fraction (not recorded which). These receptors all come from a male donor with ankylosing spondylitis or in good health (not recorded which).

This chain connects TRBV5-1 to TRBJ2-2; 8 bases agree with TRBD2. From germline, CDR1 is SGHRS and CDR2 YFSETQ. This CDR3 is built from 14 residues. Trimming at V came to 5 bases and at J to 1 base, leaving 1 base not matched to a gene. The CDR3 reads CASSSGENTGELFF. In nucleotides, the CDR3 is TGCGCCAGCAGTAGCGGGGAGAACACCGGGGAGCTGTTTTTT.

The CDR3 protein is CASSQDWPSYNEQFF. As DNA, the CDR3 is TGTGCCAGCAGCCAAGATTGGCCTAGCTACAATGAGCAGTTCTTC. This rearrangement joins TRBV3-1 to TRBJ2-1; no clear D gene. Trimming stripped 0 bases from V and 3 bases from J, with 9 bases between. The CDR3 covers 15 residues. Germline CDR1 and CDR2: LGHDT and YNNKEL (reference sequence).

The chain carries TRBV24-1 and TRBJ2-1; TRBD1 matches at 11 bases. CDR3 size: 17 residues. V lost 3 bases and J lost 6; bases outside the gene matches: 9. Per the germline V gene, CDR1 is KGHDR and CDR2 is SFDVKD. CDR3 region: CATSDLRPGQGGNEQFF. CDR3 DNA sequence: TGTGCCACCAGTGATCTTAGACCGGGACAGGGGGGCAATGAGCAGTTCTTC.

This clonotype was seen more than once but under ten times. The rearrangement joins TRBV2 to TRBJ2-5, with D possibly TRBD2 on 6 matching bases. V lost 2 bases to trimming and J lost 1 base, with 8 bases between them. The CDR3 is 14 amino acids. CDR1 SNHLY and CDR2 FYNNEI come from the germline V gene. In DNA, the CDR3 is TGTGCCAGCAGTGAATTTAGCGGCCAAGAGACCCAGTACTTC. Translating gives CASSEFSGQETQYF.

The chain joins TRBV12-3 or TRBV12-4 to TRBJ2-1, with 9 bases matching TRBD1. Germline trimming cut 3 bases from V and 6 bases from J; bases unmatched to any gene: 6. This CDR3 contains 15 residues. As DNA, the CDR3 is TGTGCCAGCAGTTTCGGGGACAGGGTGGGCAATGAGCAGTTCTTC. Residues: CASSFGDRVGNEQFF.

The gene calls are TRBV5-1 and TRBJ1-2; D is unresolved. The CDR3 extends over 14 amino acids. Germline lookup yields CDR1 SGHRS and CDR2 YFSETQ. Trimming took off 0 bases at V and 5 bases at J, with 11 bases between the two ends. The CDR3 DNA is TGCGCCAGCAGCTTGGCCGTAGGGCCATATGGCTACACCTTC. Protein product: CASSLAVGPYGYTF.

This clonotype was detected ten times or more. This chain links TRBV29-1 with TRBJ2-3, with no clear D. Germline CDR1 reads SQVTM; CDR2 reads ANQGSEA. With 4 bases removed from V and 3 bases from J, the gap between germline ends came to 2 bases. The CDR3 length is 10 residues. The CDR3 DNA reads as TGCAGCGTTGTTACAGATACGCAGTATTTT. This sequence encodes CSVVTDTQYF.

The chain employs TRBV9 and TRBJ2-2; 10 positions match TRBD1. Trimming took 0 bases from V and 7 from J; bases not matched to a gene: 6. Germline-derived CDR1 and CDR2 are SGDLS and YYNGEE. The CDR3 runs to 16 residues. The CDR3 nucleotides read TGTGCCAGCAGCGTAGGGGACAGGGGTATAGGCGGGGAGCTGTTTTTT. Its translation is CASSVGDRGIGGELFF.

Many counts were recorded for this clonotype. V usage is TRBV5-1 and J usage is TRBJ1-5, with 8 positions matching TRBD1. V was pared by 5 bases and J by 2 bases, with 6 bases of the junction left unmatched. CDR1 and CDR2 (germline): SGHRS, YFSETQ. This CDR3 spans 15 amino acids. CDR3 in amino acids: CASRLGQGGNQPQHF. CDR3 DNA: TGCGCCAGCAGATTAGGACAGGGCGGCAATCAGCCCCAGCATTTT. Full variable domain (rest looked up from reference TRBV5-1 and TRBJ1-5): KAGVTQTPRYLIKTRGQQVTLSCSPISGHRSVSWYQQTPGQGLQFLFEYFSETQRNKGNFPGRFSGRQFSNSRSEMNVSTLELGDSALYLCASRLGQGGNQPQHFGDGTRLSIL.

In regard to this clonotype: This may come from a read error, since a much larger clone is one base off. The V gene is TRBV11-2, the J gene TRBJ1-4, with D tentatively TRBD1 (5 bases). Germline CDR1 and CDR2: SGHAT and FQNNGV. This CDR3 has 15 residues. The CDR3 DNA reads TGTGCCGGCAGCTACGCGGGACGCATAAGTGAAAAACTGTTTTTT. It encodes CAGSYAGRISEKLFF.